A selection of T cell receptor delta chains follows, all from one sample in a study of Vδ1+ human thymocytes. TCRdb reprocessed the multiplex PCR reads through CATT. The sample yields roughly 76,000 delta-chain clones, about 35% seen once. What was sequenced was Vdelta1+ gamma-delta thymocytes from the thymus. Receptor source: a boy younger than two who had congenital heart surgery. CDR3s include the opening cysteine and the closing phenylalanine or tryptophan. Fields, in order: D gene, J gene, V gene, clone size, CDR3 protein, CDR3 DNA. The D gene is left open where the match is weak. Size is stated for part of the rows, as once, few or many counts, or as a class when the clone is expanded.

>TRDD3|TRDJ1|TRDV1|few
CALGDSSTGGCPDKLIF
TGTGCTCTTGGGGACTCTTCCACTGGGGGATGCCCCGATAAACTCATCTTT
>.|TRDJ1|TRDV1|few
CALGEGLDKLIF
TGTGCTCTTGGGGAAGGGCTGGATAAACTCATCTTT
>TRDD3|TRDJ1|TRDV1|.
CALGELVFPGWGLHTDKLIF
TGTGCTCTTGGGGAACTAGTGTTCCCAGGCTGGGGGTTACACACCGATAAACTCATCTTT
>TRDD3|TRDJ1|TRDV1|.
CALGELPEGGRPYWGILTDKLIF
TGTGCTCTTGGGGAACTACCGGAGGGGGGACGCCCCTACTGGGGGATCCTCACCGATAAACTCATCTTT
>.|TRDJ1|TRDV1|.
CALGETWQSTRYTDKLIF
TGTGCTCTTGGGGAAACCTGGCAGTCCACACGGTACACCGATAAACTCATCTTT
>TRDD3|TRDJ1|TRDV1|.
CALGERCTILGDTPDKLIF
TGTGCTCTTGGGGAACGTTGTACCATACTGGGGGATACGCCCGATAAACTCATCTTT
>TRDD3|TRDJ1|TRDV1|few
CALGERLSPRGYAGDKLIF
TGTGCTCTTGGGGAGCGACTTTCCCCGCGGGGATACGCGGGGGATAAACTCATCTTT
>TRDD3|TRDJ1|TRDV1|.
CALGEEIWGISRYTDKLIF
TGTGCTCTTGGGGAAGAGATTTGGGGGATATCGAGGTACACCGATAAACTCATCTTT
>.|TRDJ1|TRDV1|few
CALGDSLTRQRSYWLWGLDPTDKLIF
TGTGCTCTTGGGGACTCTCTCACCCGTCAGAGGTCCTACTGGCTCTGGGGGCTCGATCCGACCGATAAACTCATCTTT
>.|TRDJ1|TRDV1|.
CALGEPLPFLPYTDKLIF
TGTGCTCTTGGGGAACCGTTACCCTTTCTCCCGTACACCGATAAACTCATCTTT
>.|TRDJ1|TRDV1|.
CALGGPSHIHYTDKLIF
TGTGCTCTTGGGGGACCTTCCCACATCCATTACACCGATAAACTCATCTTT
>TRDD3|TRDJ1|TRDV1|.
CALGELFVLGDLYTDKLIF
TGTGCTCTTGGGGAACTCTTCGTACTGGGGGATTTGTACACCGATAAACTCATCTTT
>TRDD3|TRDJ1|TRDV1|.
CALGERMSHAYWGEYTDKLIF
TGTGCTCTTGGGGAACGTATGTCCCATGCGTACTGGGGAGAGTACACCGATAAACTCATCTTT
>TRDD3|TRDJ1|TRDV1|.
CALGECASLEGDTLQLIF
TGTGCTCTTGGGGAATGCGCGTCCCTAGAGGGGGATACGTTGCAACTCATCTTT
>TRDD3|TRDJ1|TRDV1|.
CALLLGDSDKLIF
TGTGCTCTTCTTCTGGGGGATTCCGATAAACTCATCTTT
>.|TRDJ1|TRDV1|.
CALGELFLNTDKLIF
TGTGCTCTTGGGGAACTCTTCCTTAACACCGATAAACTCATCTTT
>TRDD3|TRDJ1|TRDV1|.
CALGENWGAGLTGMYTDKLIF
TGTGCTCTTGGGGAAAACTGGGGAGCCGGACTTACTGGGATGTACACCGATAAACTCATCTTT
>.|TRDJ1|TRDV2|many
CACDTEWALRMVIF
TGTGCCTGTGACACCGAGTGGGCCCTTAGGATGGTCATCTTT
>TRDD3|TRDJ1|TRDV1|few
CALGELPRTGVKLIF
TGTGCTCTTGGGGAACTTCCCCGTACTGGGGTTAAACTCATCTTT
>TRDD2|TRDJ1|TRDV1|.
CALGEPQQHIPTRLLQGDKLIF
TGTGCTCTTGGGGAACCCCAGCAGCACATTCCTACACGGCTCCTACAAGGCGATAAACTCATCTTT
>TRDD3|TRDJ1|TRDV1|.
CALGDPPGLGAPGYTDKLIF
TGTGCTCTTGGGGACCCTCCTGGGCTGGGGGCCCCAGGTTACACCGATAAACTCATCTTT
>.|TRDJ1|TRDV1|few
CALGERGVKTSPCTDKLIF
TGTGCTCTTGGGGAAAGAGGGGTAAAAACCTCGCCCTGCACCGATAAACTCATCTTT
>.|TRDJ1|TRDV1|.
CALGELNLPLLADKLIF
TGTGCTCTTGGGGAACTAAACCTACCCTTGTTGGCCGATAAACTCATCTTT
>TRDD3|TRDJ1|TRDV2|.
CACEANYWGTLYTDKLIF
TGTGCCTGTGAAGCCAATTACTGGGGAACATTGTACACCGATAAACTCATCTTT
>.|TRDJ1|TRDV1|.
CALGESAPPTLYWGPTSQYTDKLIF
TGTGCTCTTGGGGAATCCGCACCTCCTACTCTGTACTGGGGACCCACAAGCCAGTACACCGATAAACTCATCTTT
>TRDD3|TRDJ1|TRDV1|.
CALGEVPTPHITGGVPLMDKLIF
TGTGCTCTTGGGGAAGTTCCTACGCCTCACATAACTGGGGGAGTCCCCCTTATGGATAAACTCATCTTT
>.|TRDJ1|TRDV1|.
CALGEPFLRGTGGSAYTDKLIF
TGTGCTCTTGGGGAACCCTTCCTACGGGGTACTGGGGGATCAGCGTACACCGATAAACTCATCTTT
>TRDD3|TRDJ1|TRDV1|.
CALGVRGDPFLGGDTLVTDKLIF
TGTGCTCTTGGGGTCCGTGGCGATCCGTTCCTCGGAGGGGATACGCTAGTCACCGATAAACTCATCTTT
>TRDD3|TRDJ1|TRDV1|few
CALGPPLLPYGGSHTDKLIF
TGTGCTCTTGGGCCTCCCCTCCTACCGTATGGGGGATCCCACACCGATAAACTCATCTTT
>TRDD3|TRDJ1|TRDV2|many
CACDTGLKGRGDTLLHDKLIF
TGTGCCTGTGACACCGGATTAAAGGGTAGAGGGGATACCCTCCTACATGATAAACTCATCTTT
>TRDD3|TRDJ1|TRDV1|.
CALGEAKGDTNKLIF
TGTGCTCTTGGGGAAGCTAAGGGGGATACAAATAAACTCATCTTT
>.|TRDJ1|TRDV1|.
CALGGPSRSDQLIF
TGTGCTCTTGGGGGCCCTAGTCGTTCCGATCAACTCATCTTT
>.|TRDJ1|TRDV1|few
CALGELCGTVLLMYTDKLIF
TGTGCTCTTGGGGAACTGTGCGGGACCGTACTCCTAATGTACACCGATAAACTCATCTTT
>TRDD3|TRDJ1|TRDV1|few
CALGDDWGIIADKLIF
TGTGCTCTTGGGGATGACTGGGGGATAATTGCCGATAAACTCATCTTT
>.|TRDJ1|TRDV1|few
CALGEKWYRGKLIF
TGTGCTCTTGGGGAAAAATGGTACCGGGGCAAACTCATCTTT
>.|TRDJ1|TRDV1|.
CALGELSGRLGWVYTDKLIF
TGTGCCCTTGGGGAACTCTCGGGCCGTCTAGGCTGGGTCTACACCGATAAACTCATCTTT
>.|TRDJ1|TRDV1|.
CALGVLPSFFTGGYPCKTDKLIF
.
>.|TRDJ1|TRDV1|few
CALGAMTGEFPTSGGPITDKLIF
TGTGCTCTTGGGGCCATGACGGGGGAGTTTCCTACGTCGGGGGGACCCATCACCGATAAACTCATCTTT
>.|TRDJ1|TRDV1|few
CALGELCKKLIF
TGTGCTCTTGGGGAACTATGCAAAAAACTCATCTTT
>TRDD3|TRDJ1|TRDV1|.
CALGTNTSLVPPWGIRSDKLIF
TGTGCTCTTGGGACCAATACGAGCCTTGTTCCTCCCTGGGGGATACGCTCGGATAAACTCATCTTT
>TRDD3|TRDJ1|TRDV1|.
CALGEPPVPSGGYTDKLIF
TGTGCTCTTGGGGAACCACCGGTTCCCTCCGGGGGATACACCGATAAACTCATCTTT
>.|TRDJ1|TRDV1|few
CALGGATRLGHKLIF
TGTGCTCTTGGGGGAGCTACCCGACTCGGCCATAAACTCATCTTT
>.|TRDJ1|TRDV1|.
CALGEPGVYTDKLIF
TGTGCTCTTGGGGAACCGGGGGTGTACACCGATAAACTCATCTTT
>.|TRDJ1|TRDV1|.
CALGESFPDHHTDKLIF
TGTGCTCTTGGGGAGTCATTTCCCGATCATCACACCGATAAACTCATCTTT
>TRDD3|TRDJ1|TRDV1|.
CALGDHAFPGGKYTDKLIF
TGTGCTCTTGGTGATCATGCCTTCCCTGGGGGAAAGTACACCGATAAACTCATCTTT
>TRDD3|TRDJ1|TRDV1|.
CALGDTSPHSRGDNNTDKLIF
TGTGCTCTTGGGGACACCTCCCCTCATAGCAGGGGGGATAATAACACCGATAAACTCATCTTT
>TRDD3|TRDJ1|TRDV1|few
CALGELSAPTPFTGGYTDKLIF
TGTGCTCTTGGGGAACTATCAGCCCCTACCCCTTTTACTGGGGGATACACCGATAAACTCATCTTT
>.|TRDJ1|TRDV3|.
CALCTDKLIF
TGTGCCTTATGCACCGATAAACTCATCTTT
>TRDD3|TRDJ1|TRDV1|.
CALGRARGYADYTDKLIF
TGTGCTCTTGGGCGGGCGAGGGGATACGCCGACTACACCGATAAACTCATCTTT
>.|TRDJ1|TRDV2|few
CACDNRLLEHTDKLIF
TGTGCCTGTGATAATAGGTTACTGGAGCACACCGATAAACTCATCTTT
>TRDD3|TRDJ1|TRDV1|few
CALGERGIYVRLGAPFPDKLIF
TGTGCTCTTGGGGAAAGGGGGATATACGTGCGTCTCGGCGCACCTTTTCCCGATAAACTCATCTTT
>TRDD3|TRDJ1|TRDV1|.
CALVQDLKNCTGGFAYTDKLIF
TGTGCTCTAGTCCAAGACCTAAAGAACTGTACTGGGGGATTCGCGTACACCGATAAACTCATCTTT
>.|TRDJ1|TRDV1|.
CALGELDLNGPTGTSKLIF
TGTGCTCTTGGGGAACTAGATTTGAATGGACCGACTGGGACATCTAAACTCATCTTT
>.|TRDJ1|TRDV1|.
CALGELIAGDYTDKLIF
TGTGCTCTTGGGGAACTAATTGCTGGGGATTACACCGATAAACTCATCTTT
>TRDD2|TRDJ1|TRDV2|few
CACDSTIDPPRPSYKPSTRGRKLIF
TGTGCCTGTGACTCCACCATCGATCCGCCCCGGCCTTCCTACAAGCCGTCAACGCGAGGCCGTAAACTCATCTTT
>TRDD3|TRDJ1|TRDV1|few
CALGELRTGGPYTDKLIF
TGTGCTCTTGGGGAACTCCGTACTGGGGGTCCTTACACCGATAAACTCATCTTT
>TRDD3|TRDJ1|TRDV1|few
CALGAIPLYWGIPYTDKLIF
TGTGCTCTTGGGGCCATTCCTCTGTACTGGGGGATACCGTACACCGATAAACTCATCTTT
>.|TRDJ2|TRAV29/DV5|few
CAASARLSDLSYWGPWTAQLFF
TGTGCAGCAAGCGCTAGATTGTCCGACCTTTCCTACTGGGGGCCATGGACAGCACAACTCTTCTTT
>TRDD3|TRDJ1|TRDV1|.
CALGEKYPYRLLGDTLYTDKLIF
TGTGCTCTTGGGGAAAAATATCCCTACCGTCTACTGGGGGATACTCTGTACACCGATAAACTCATCTTT
>TRDD3|TRDJ1|TRDV1|few
CALGELVGSPGGYGADKLIF
TGTGCTCTTGGGGAACTAGTGGGTTCCCCTGGGGGATACGGTGCCGATAAACTCATCTTT